This T cell receptor beta chain was retrieved from a study of regulatory T cells in long-lasting Graves disease. Overall study findings and caveats: Among the persistent patients, 2,741 public clonotypes were shared, more than the 966 shared among new patients.

With iRepertoire HTBI primers and Arm-PCR of CDR3 regions, TCR beta libraries were built. TCRdb re-derived calls from the multiplex PCR reads in MiXCR, one entry per CDR3 protein. The data hold roughly 420,000 distinct CDR3 sequences, with 15% to 17% observed a single time. This clonotype was recorded many times. The antigen remains undetermined. Sample time point: newly diagnosed GD, antithyroid drugs for less than 3 months. The TCR library was made from RNA extracted from PBMCs. Sequenced here: peripheral blood mononuclear cells (PBMCs), sampled at new diagnosis, from a patient treated with antithyroid drugs. The receptor was isolated from a female donor with Graves disease.

CDR3 protein: CASSQGGLGTEAFF. The CDR3 region has the DNA TGCGCCAGCAGCCAAGGGGGGCTGGGCACTGAAGCTTTCTTT. The genes are TRBV4-1 and TRBJ1-1; D might be TRBD1 (6 bases). Germline V gives CDR1 MGHRA, CDR2 YSYEKL. The CDR3 is made up of 14 amino acids. V lost 1 base and J lost 4, with 10 bases in between.